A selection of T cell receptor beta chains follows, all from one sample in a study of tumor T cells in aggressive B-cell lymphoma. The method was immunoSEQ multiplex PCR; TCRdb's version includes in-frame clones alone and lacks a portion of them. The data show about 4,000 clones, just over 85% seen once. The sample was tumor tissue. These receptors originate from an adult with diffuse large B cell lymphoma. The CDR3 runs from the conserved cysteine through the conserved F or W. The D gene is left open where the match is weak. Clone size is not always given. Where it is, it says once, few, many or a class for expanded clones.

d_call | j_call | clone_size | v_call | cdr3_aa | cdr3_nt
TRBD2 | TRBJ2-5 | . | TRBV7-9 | CASSSGLAGHQETQYF | TGTGCCAGCAGCTCGGGACTAGCGGGGCATCAAGAGACCCAGTACTTC
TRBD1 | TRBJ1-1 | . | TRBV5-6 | CASSKTGPEVFF | TGTGCCAGCAGCAAGACAGGGCCAGAAGTTTTCTTT
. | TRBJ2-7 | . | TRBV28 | CASSPEVAYEQYF | TGTGCCAGCAGCCCGGAGGTAGCCTACGAGCAGTACTTC
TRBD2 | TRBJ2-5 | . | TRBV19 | CASSIVLAGRETQYF | TGTGCCAGTAGTATAGTTCTAGCGGGGAGGGAGACCCAGTACTTC
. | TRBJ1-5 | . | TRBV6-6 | CASTPLLGGQQPQHF | TGTGCCAGCACCCCCCTTTTGGGGGGGCAGCAGCCCCAGCATTTT
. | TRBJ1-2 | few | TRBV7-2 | CASSLAAGWLDGYTF | TGTGCCAGCAGCTTAGCGGCAGGGTGGCTGGATGGCTACACCTTC
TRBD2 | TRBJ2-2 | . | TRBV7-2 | CASSSPLAGGNTGELFF | TGTGCCAGCAGCTCACCACTAGCGGGGGGGAACACCGGGGAGCTGTTTTTT
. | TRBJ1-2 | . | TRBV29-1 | CSVDTQGTNYGYTF | TGCAGCGTAGACACTCAGGGGACTAACTATGGCTACACCTTC
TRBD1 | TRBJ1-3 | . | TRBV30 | CAWSYRDRRSGNTIYF | TGTGCCTGGAGTTACAGGGACAGAAGATCGGGAAACACCATATATTTT
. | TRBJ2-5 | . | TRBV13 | CASSPGLYTGTQYF | TGTGCCAGCAGCCCGGGTCTGTACACGGGGACCCAGTACTTC
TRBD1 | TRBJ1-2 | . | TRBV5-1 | CASSGDRGSHYGYTF | TGCGCCAGCAGCGGCGACAGGGGAAGCCACTATGGCTACACCTTC
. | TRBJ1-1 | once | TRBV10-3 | CAISESQSNTEAFF | TGTGCCATCAGTGAATCTCAGTCGAACACTGAAGCTTTCTTT
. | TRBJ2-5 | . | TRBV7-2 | CASSPDRKVWETQYF | TGTGCCAGCAGCCCCGACAGGAAGGTGTGGGAGACCCAGTACTTC
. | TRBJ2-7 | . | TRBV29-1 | CSAVAYEQYF | TGCAGCGCCGTCGCGTACGAGCAGTACTTC
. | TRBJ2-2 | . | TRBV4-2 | CASTSSGELFF | TGTGCCAGCACTTCTTCCGGGGAGCTATTTTTT
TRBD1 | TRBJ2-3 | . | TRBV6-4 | CASSEGQTSTDTQYF | TGTGCCAGCAGTGAGGGACAGACTAGCACAGATACGCAGTATTTT
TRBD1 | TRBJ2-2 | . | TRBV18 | CASSYQHRGDSTGELFF | TGTGCCAGCTCATATCAGCACAGGGGTGATAGCACCGGGGAGCTGTTTTTT
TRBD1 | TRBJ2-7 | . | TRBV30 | CAWSVPGQGFLTLTYEQYF | TGTGCCTGGAGTGTCCCGGGACAGGGGTTTCTTACCCTTACCTACGAGCAGTACTTC
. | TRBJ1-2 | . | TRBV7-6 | CASSLFEQGYGYTF | TGTGCCAGCAGCTTATTTGAACAGGGTTATGGCTACACCTTC
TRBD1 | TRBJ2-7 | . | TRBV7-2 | CASTGGSYEQYF | TGTGCCAGCACAGGGGGCTCCTACGAGCAGTACTTC
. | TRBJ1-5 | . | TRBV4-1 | CASSQEDSSGDQPQHF | TGCGCCAGCAGCCAAGAGGATAGTAGCGGCGATCAGCCCCAGCATTTT
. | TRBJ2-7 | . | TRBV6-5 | CASSYGGYSYEQYF | TGTGCCAGCAGTTACGGGGGGTACTCCTACGAGCAGTACTTC
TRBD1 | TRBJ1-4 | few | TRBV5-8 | CASSLLDRDREKLFF | TGTGCCAGCAGCTTGCTGGACAGGGACCGCGAAAAACTGTTTTTT
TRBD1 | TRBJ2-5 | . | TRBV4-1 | CVSSQSLDRGQETQYF | TGCGTCAGCAGCCAGTCCTTGGACAGGGGCCAAGAGACCCAGTACTTC
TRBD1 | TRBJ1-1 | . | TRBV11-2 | CASSMDRGAEAFF | TGTGCCAGCAGCATGGACAGGGGGGCTGAAGCTTTCTTT
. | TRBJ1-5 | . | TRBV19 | CASSIRGFQPQHF | TGTGCCAGTAGTATCCGAGGGTTTCAGCCCCAGCATTTT
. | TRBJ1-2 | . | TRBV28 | CASSLAPGANYGYTF | TGTGCCAGCAGTTTAGCCCCGGGGGCTAACTATGGCTACACCTTC
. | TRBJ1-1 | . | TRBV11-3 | CASTFSGGNTEAFF | TGTGCCAGCACTTTTTCGGGAGGGAACACTGAAGCTTTCTTT
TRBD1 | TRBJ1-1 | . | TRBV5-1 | CASSGGTALGAFF | TGCGCCAGCAGCGGTGGGACAGCCTTAGGAGCTTTCTTT
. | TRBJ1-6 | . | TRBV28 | CASTFRTGYNSPLHF | TGTGCCAGCACCTTTAGAACAGGTTACAATTCACCCCTCCACTTT
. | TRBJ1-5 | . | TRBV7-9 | CASSPRQKHSNQPQHF | TGTGCCAGCAGCCCCCGACAGAAACATAGCAATCAGCCCCAGCATTTT
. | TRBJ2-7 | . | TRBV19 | CATISANYEQYF | TGTGCCACCATCTCAGCGAACTACGAGCAGTACTTC
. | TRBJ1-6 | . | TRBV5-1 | CASSLGLKNSPLHF | TGCGCCAGCAGCTTGGGGCTGAAGAATTCACCCCTCCACTTT
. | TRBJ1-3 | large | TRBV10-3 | CAISEGGPIYF | TGTGCCATCAGTGAGGGGGGCCCCATATATTTT
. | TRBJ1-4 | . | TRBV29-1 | CSVLPRGATNEKLFF | TGCAGCGTTCTCCCCAGGGGCGCAACTAATGAAAAACTGTTTTTT
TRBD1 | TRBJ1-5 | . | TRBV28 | CASTTGVDQPQHF | TGTGCCAGCACCACAGGGGTGGATCAGCCCCAGCATTTT
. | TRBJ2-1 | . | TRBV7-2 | CASSSLQGRGDNEQFF | TGTGCCAGCAGCTCATTACAGGGTCGTGGTGACAATGAGCAGTTCTTC
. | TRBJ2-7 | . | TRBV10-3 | CAISESGQSYEQYF | TGTGCCATCAGTGAGTCAGGACAGAGCTACGAGCAGTACTTC
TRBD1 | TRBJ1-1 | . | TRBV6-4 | CASSAYRGAEAFF | TGTGCCAGCAGTGCATACAGGGGCGCTGAAGCTTTCTTT
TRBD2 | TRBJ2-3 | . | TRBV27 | CASSFLTSGGLGGTDTQYF | TGTGCCAGCAGTTTCCTCACTAGCGGGGGGCTCGGAGGGACAGATACGCAGTATTTT
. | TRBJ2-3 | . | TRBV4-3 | CASSQDPGLISTDTQYF | TGCGCCAGCAGCCAAGACCCAGGGTTGATTAGCACAGATACGCAGTATTTT
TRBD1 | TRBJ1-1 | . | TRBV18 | CASSTIGQDTEAFF | TGTGCCAGCTCAACGATTGGACAGGACACTGAAGCTTTCTTT
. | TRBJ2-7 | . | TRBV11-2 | CASSLGPPGEYYEQYF | TGTGCCAGCAGCTTAGGCCCCCCGGGGGAATACTACGAGCAGTACTTC
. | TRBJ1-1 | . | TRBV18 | CASSPTQGTEAFF | TGTGCCAGCTCACCTACCCAGGGGACTGAAGCTTTCTTT
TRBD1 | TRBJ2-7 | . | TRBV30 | CAWSVGTGIYEQYF | TGTGCCTGGAGTGTAGGGACAGGGATCTACGAGCAGTACTTC
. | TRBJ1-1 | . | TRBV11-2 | CASSSRQMNTKAFF | TGTGCCAGCAGCTCCAGACAGATGAACACTAAAGCTTTCTTT
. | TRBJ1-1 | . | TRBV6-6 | CASSYRQDTEAFF | TGTGCCAGCAGTTACCGGCAGGACACTGAAGCTTTCTTT
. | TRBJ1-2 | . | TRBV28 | CASSFIEENYGYTF | TGTGCCAGCAGTTTCATCGAGGAGAACTATGGCTACACCTTC
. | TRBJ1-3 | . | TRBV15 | CATSRVTGNTIYF | TGTGCTACCAGCAGAGTCACTGGAAACACCATATATTTT
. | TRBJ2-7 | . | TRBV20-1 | CSAGDLLF | TGCAGTGCCGGGGATCTATTATTC
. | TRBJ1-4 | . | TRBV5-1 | CASSRDSSREKLFF | TGCGCCAGCAGTCGTGATTCCAGTCGTGAAAAACTGTTTTTT